Listed below are T cell receptor beta chains from one sample, sequenced in a study of T-cell reconstitution after alpha-beta-depleted transplantation in children. TCRdb re-called the PCR reads with MiXCR, one entry per CDR3 protein. The sample yields hundreds of thousands of distinct CDR3 sequences, roughly 17% seen once. The specimen was PBMCs from the stem cell graft donor, collected from the stem cell graft. The receptors come from a human donor who donated a stem cell graft to a child with acute myeloid leukemia. Each CDR3 is given with its conserved first and last residue. The D gene is left open where the match is weak. Clone sizes are given selectively: once, few, many, or a class where the clone is expanded.

abundance,d_gene,v_gene,j_gene,CDR3nt,CDR3aa
many,.,TRBV20-1,TRBJ2-5,TGCAGTGCTAGCCAGGGTGGCCAAGAGACCCAGTACTTC,CSASQGGQETQYF
.,.,TRBV6-1,TRBJ1-5,TGTGCCAGCAGACAACAGGGTTTGTATAGCAATCAGCCCCAGCATTTT,CASRQQGLYSNQPQHF
many,.,TRBV20-1,TRBJ1-5,TGCAGTGCTTCGACCATCGGAGGTCAGCCCCAGCATTTT,CSASTIGGQPQHF
.,TRBD1,TRBV7-9,TRBJ1-1,TGTGCCAGCAGCTCGACGGAACAGGGGTCGTACACTGAAGCTTTCTTT,CASSSTEQGSYTEAFF
many,.,TRBV12-3/TRBV12-4,TRBJ1-4,TGTGCCAGCAGTTCGGCGGGTCGCGTCGAATTT,CASSSAGRVEF
many,TRBD2,TRBV20-1,TRBJ2-5,TGCAGTGCTAGAGTCGGACTAGCGGGGACCCAAGAGACCCAGTACTTC,CSARVGLAGTQETQYF
few,.,TRBV6-5,TRBJ2-3,TGTGCCAGTGGGCGCACAGATACGCAGTATTTT,CASGRTDTQYF
many,TRBD1,TRBV20-1,TRBJ2-3,TGCAGTGCTAGAGGGGACAGGGAAGTAGATACGCAGTATTTT,CSARGDREVDTQYF
many,.,TRBV6-1,TRBJ2-5,TGTGCCAGCAGTCAGAGCGGGCAAGAGACCCAGTACTTC,CASSQSGQETQYF
.,.,TRBV12-3/TRBV12-4,TRBJ2-3,TGTGCCAGCAGTTTCTTTACAGATACGCAGTATTTT,CASSFFTDTQYF
.,.,TRBV7-2,TRBJ1-6,TGTGCCAGCAGCTCTGTCGAGAATTCACCCCTCCACTTT,CASSSVENSPLHF
.,TRBD2,TRBV28,TRBJ2-3,TGTGCCAGCAGCCCCCATAGCGGGGGGCAGGATACGCAGTATTTT,CASSPHSGGQDTQYF
few,.,TRBV13,TRBJ1-2,TGTGCCAGCAGCTCGCCAAGGGGGGAAGTCGACTATGGCTACACCTTC,CASSSPRGEVDYGYTF
few,.,TRBV5-5,TRBJ2-5,TGTGCCAGCAGCCCCAGAGGCCCCCTGAGGCAAGAGACCCAGTACTTC,CASSPRGPLRQETQYF
many,TRBD1,TRBV20-1,TRBJ1-5,TGCAGTGCTAGAGGTCTACAGGGGGCGGGCAATCAGCCCCAGCATTTT,CSARGLQGAGNQPQHF
many,.,TRBV20-1,TRBJ1-2,TGCAGTGCTCCGGCAGGGAACTATGGCTACACCTTC,CSAPAGNYGYTF